This T cell receptor (beta chain) was recorded in a study of radiotherapy plus CTLA-4 blockade in lung cancer. Across the whole study: With roughly 28% of patients having disease control, objective responses were seen in roughly 19%.

This clone was counted between two and nine times. The antigen is unknown. Notes on the study in general: Early blood T cell clone dynamics reportedly forecast response best, with interferon-beta. Blood-borne expansion of tumor-derived TCR clones followed radiotherapy plus ipilimumab.

Looked up from germline, CDR1 is LNHDA and CDR2 is SQIVND (reference sequence). CDR3 length equals 17 residues. V dropped 3 bases and J dropped 6; count of bases not matched to a gene: 16. Produced via immunoSEQ multiplex PCR; TCRdb's table is partial and in-frame only. This table has 24,000 or so clones, 71% appearing once. Lung cancer patients with chemo-refractory metastatic non-small-cell disease were given focal radiation plus CTLA-4 blockade with ipilimumab. The sequence came from a human donor with non-small cell lung cancer whose response to radiotherapy plus ipilimumab could not be evaluated. The chain employs TRBV19 and TRBJ1-2; 7 nucleotides line up with TRBD1. This specimen was peripheral blood, taken from a patient treated with radiotherapy plus ipilimumab. The CDR3 sequence is CASSMSGTGQRGHGYTF. In DNA form, the CDR3 reads TGTGCCAGTAGTATGTCTGGCACGGGACAGAGAGGCCATGGCTACACCTTC.